What follows are 21 T cell receptor beta chains derived from one specimen sequenced in a study of T cell responses to AZD1222 COVID-19 vaccine. TCRdb's table, derived via immunoSEQ multiplex PCR, lists solely in-frame clones and lacks some. The sample consists of 100,000 to 150,000 clones, just over 85% of them appearing once. The specimen comprised peripheral blood, sampled on day 0 of AZD1222 vaccination. The receptors were gathered from an adult in good health.

This clone was seen just once. This rearrangement joins TRBV6-5 to TRBJ1-2; D possibly corresponds to TRBD1 (6 bases). The CDR3 totals 16 residues. V lost 0 bases, J lost 5 bases, and 16 bases lay in between. CDR1 is MNHEY, CDR2 SVGAGI, per germline. The CDR3 DNA reads as TGTGCCAGCAGTTACTCGAGTGGGGTAGGGGGGTATGGCTACACCTTC. Amino acids: CASSYSSGVGGYGYTF.

The V gene is TRBV5-1, the J gene TRBJ1-3; 11 bases are shared with TRBD1. Looked up from germline, CDR1 is SGHRS and CDR2 is YFSETQ. The CDR3 runs to 17 residues. Trimming removed 7 bases from V and 0 bases from J; junction bases left unmatched: 9. The CDR3 loop reads CASGRTGGPDSGNTIYF. CDR3 nucleotides: TGCGCCAGCGGACGGACAGGGGGCCCCGACTCTGGAAACACCATATATTTT. The full variable domain, in which reference TRBV5-1 and TRBJ1-3 provide the parts outside the CDR3, is KAGVTQTPRYLIKTRGQQVTLSCSPISGHRSVSWYQQTPGQGLQFLFEYFSETQRNKGNFPGRFSGRQFSNSRSEMNVSTLELGDSALYLCASGRTGGPDSGNTIYFGEGSWLTVV.

The chain has TRBV4-1 and TRBJ1-3; D is unresolved. This CDR3 is built from 15 residues. V lost 5 bases and J lost 0, with 11 bases in between. The V gene's germline CDR1 is MGHRA and CDR2 YSYEKL. The CDR3 loop reads CASSDSRYSGNTIYF. The DNA of the CDR3 is TGCGCCAGCAGCGACTCCAGATACTCTGGAAACACCATATATTTT.

J is TRBJ2-1 and V is TRBV7-9, with D possibly being TRBD1 or TRBD2 (6 bases each). Trimming stripped 5 bases from V and 3 bases from J, with 17 bases between. The germline CDR1 and CDR2 sequences are SEHNR and FQNEAQ (reference sequence). The CDR3 has 16 residues. Here the CDR3 DNA reads TGTGCCAGCAGCCCCCATTGGGGGGCAAGCTACAATGAGCAGTTCTTC. Its protein product is CASSPHWGASYNEQFF.

V is TRBV13 and J is TRBJ2-7, with 9 positions matching TRBD2. With V trimmed by 5 bases and J by 0 bases, 2 bases remained unmatched. Germline CDR1 PRHDT, CDR2 FYEKMQ (reference sequence). CDR3 size: 14 residues. The DNA of the CDR3 is TGTGCCAGCAGCCCTAGCGGGGCCTCCTACGAGCAGTACTTC. The encoded protein is CASSPSGASYEQYF.

J is TRBJ2-5 and V is TRBV2; TRBD2 matches 10 bases. Trimming cost V 3 bases and J 5 bases; bases outside gene matches: 9. CDR3 length: 16 amino acids. Germline CDR1 is SNHLY and CDR2 is FYNNEI. Here the CDR3 DNA reads TGTGCCAGCAGTGAGAGCCGAGCGGGGGGGTCTGAGACCCAGTACTTC. Amino acids: CASSESRAGGSETQYF.

This clone is a singleton in its sample. The CDR3: CASSGSSGSETQYF. The CDR3 coding sequence is TGTGCCAGCAGTGGGTCTAGCGGGTCTGAGACCCAGTACTTC. The chain links TRBV2 to TRBJ2-5, with 8 positions matching TRBD2. Germline V gene data show CDR1 as SNHLY and CDR2 as FYNNEI. V was pared by 4 bases and J by 5 bases, with 6 bases of the junction left unmatched. The CDR3 totals 14 residues.

This chain connects TRBV5-6 to TRBJ2-7; 7 bases fit TRBD2. Losses at the gene ends were 4 bases for V and 4 bases for J; bases not matched to a gene: 2. Germline CDR1 and CDR2: SGHDT and YYEEEE. The length of the CDR3 is 12 residues. In DNA, the CDR3 is TGTGCCAGCAGCACCGGGAGGTACGAGCAGTACTTC. Encoded protein: CASSTGRYEQYF.

This chain links TRBV19 with TRBJ2-7; 9 bases agree with TRBD1. In germline, CDR1 is LNHDA, CDR2 SQIVND (reference sequence). The trim removed 8 bases at V and 6 bases at J, leaving 14 bases unmatched. The CDR3 has 15 amino acids. The CDR3 sequence is CASARTGGPQGEQYF. The CDR3 DNA reads as TGTGCCAGTGCAAGAACAGGGGGCCCCCAGGGCGAGCAGTACTTC.

The gene calls are TRBV7-9 and TRBJ2-5; possible D gene TRBD2, 5 bases. Germline V gene sequence: CDR1 SEHNR, CDR2 FQNEAQ (reference sequence). The CDR3 covers 12 residues. V lost 5 bases, J lost 5 bases, and 9 bases lay in between. This CDR3 reads CASSPPGETQYF. The CDR3 DNA reads as TGTGCCAGCAGCCCCCCGGGGGAGACCCAGTACTTC.

The J gene is TRBJ1-5, the V gene TRBV7-2; tentative D call: TRBD1 (5 bases). The CDR3 sequence is 14 residues long. In germline, CDR1 is SGHTA, CDR2 FQGNSA. V was trimmed by 7 bases and J by 2 bases, leaving 12 bases between them. CDR3 amino acids: CASMWEGGNQPQHF. The CDR3, as DNA: TGTGCCAGCATGTGGGAAGGGGGCAATCAGCCCCAGCATTTT.

The chain joins TRBV3-1 (or the pseudogene TRBV3-2) to TRBJ2-3; 7 positions match TRBD1. This CDR3 has 15 residues. Germline V lookup: CDR1 LGHDT, CDR2 YNNKEL (reference sequence). V lost 1 base, J lost 2 bases, and 3 bases stayed unmatched. CDR3 DNA sequence: TGTGCCAGCAGCCAAGCGACAGGGTACACAGATACGCAGTATTTT. It specifies CASSQATGYTDTQYF.

V is TRBV5-4 and J is TRBJ2-1; D possibly corresponds to TRBD2 (6 bases). Trimming stripped 0 bases from V and 13 bases from J, with 14 bases between. CDR3 length: 13 amino acids. In germline, CDR1 is SGHNT, CDR2 YYREEE (reference sequence). The CDR3 reads CASSLARDSNQFF. Written as DNA, the CDR3 is TGTGCCAGCAGCTTGGCCCGGGACTCCAACCAGTTCTTC.

The chain combines TRBV6-5 with TRBJ2-5; D call uncertain. CDR3 length equals 11 residues. The germline V gene has CDR1 MNHEY and CDR2 SVGAGI. Trimming left V 9 bases short and J 4 bases short, with 9 bases between. The DNA for the CDR3 is TGTGCCAGTCGGACGGGAGAGACCCAGTACTTC. As protein: CASRTGETQYF.

V is TRBV20-1 and J is TRBJ2-7; D might be TRBD2 (6 bases). The germline V gene has CDR1 DFQATT and CDR2 SNEGSKA (reference sequence). The V end lost 3 bases, the J end lost 0 bases, and 15 bases lay between the germline ends. This CDR3 spans 15 amino acids. The CDR3 is CSASPRDFLSYEQYF. As DNA, the CDR3 is TGCAGTGCTAGTCCCCGGGACTTCCTCTCCTACGAGCAGTACTTC.

On this clone itself: Other DNA sequences of this sample code for an identical CDR3. This chain links TRBV18 with TRBJ1-5; D not resolved. The germline V gene has CDR1 KGHSH and CDR2 LQKENI. The CDR3 is made up of 13 amino acids. V was pared by 3 bases and J by 4 bases, with 7 bases between. CDR3 loop: CASSPGENQPQHF. The CDR3 nucleotides are TGTGCCAGCTCACCGGGAGAGAATCAGCCCCAGCATTTT. Supplemented by reference TRBV18 and TRBJ1-5, the full variable domain reads NAGVMQNPRHLVRRRGQEARLRCSPMKGHSHVYWYRQLPEEGLKFMVYLQKENIIDESGMPKERFSAEFPKEGPSILRIQQVVRGDSAAYFCASSPGENQPQHFGDGTRLSIL.

The genes are TRBV28 and TRBJ2-7; TRBD1 matches 10 bases. The junction had 7 bases not matched to a gene; V was cut back by 3 bases and J by 5 bases. CDR3 length: 15 amino acids. Germline CDR1 MDHEN, CDR2 SYDVKM. CDR3 sequence: CASSFPRQGAHEQYF. The CDR3 DNA reads TGTGCCAGCAGTTTCCCCAGACAGGGGGCCCACGAGCAGTACTTC. Full variable domain (remainder filled in from reference TRBV28 and TRBJ2-7): DVKVTQSSRYLVKRTGEKVFLECVQDMDHENMFWYRQDPGLGLRLIYFSYDVKMKEKGDIPEGYSVSREKKERFSLILESASTNQTSMYLCASSFPRQGAHEQYFGPGTRLTVT.

The gene calls are TRBV18 and TRBJ2-7; no clear D gene. The CDR3 is 14 amino acids. CDR1 is KGHSH, CDR2 LQKENI, per germline. V lost 1 base and J lost 2, with 9 bases in between. CDR3 in amino acids: CASSPQGTAYEQYF. The CDR3 DNA is TGTGCCAGCTCACCACAGGGAACAGCCTACGAGCAGTACTTC.

The rearrangement joins TRBV5-1 to TRBJ2-1; 15 positions agree with TRBD2. This CDR3 spans 16 amino acids. The V and J ends lost 4 bases and 12 bases, in that order; junction bases with no gene match: 11. Germline-derived CDR1 and CDR2 are SGHRS and YFSETQ. This CDR3 reads CASSTGLAGGSVGQFF. The DNA of the CDR3 is TGCGCCAGCAGCACGGGACTAGCGGGGGGCTCAGTGGGGCAGTTCTTC.

This clone was picked up one time. The chain is built from TRBV27 and TRBJ2-1; 10 nucleotides match TRBD2. V lost 5 bases to trimming and J lost 7 bases; unmatched junction nucleotides: 14. The CDR3 runs 17 residues. Germline CDR1 reads MNHEY; CDR2 reads SMNVEV (reference sequence). The CDR3: CASSELAGSPLQNEQFF. DNA of the CDR3: TGTGCCAGCAGTGAACTAGCGGGGTCCCCCTTACAGAATGAGCAGTTCTTC.

The V gene is TRBV5-5, the J gene TRBJ1-2; D is perhaps TRBD1 (5 bases). The length of the CDR3 is 14 residues. Trimming shortened V by 4 bases and J by 7 bases, and 17 bases separated the two germline ends. Per the germline V gene, CDR1 is SGHKS and CDR2 is YYEKEE (reference sequence). CDR3 residues: CASSPQVGVGGYTF. CDR3 nucleotides: TGTGCCAGCAGCCCACAGGTTGGGGTGGGTGGCTACACCTTC.